This entry concerns a single TCR beta chain. The antigen remains unidentified. The data were taken from a study of OX40 agonist ivuxolimab in advanced cancers. Study overall: Averaging roughly 60 years in age, with a range of roughly 20 to 79, the cohort was 82.7% male. Previous treatment with anti-PD-1, anti-PD-L1 or anti-CTLA-4 therapy was allowed; about 44% had received some. Partial responses were seen in three patients, one with hepatocellular carcinoma and two with cutaneous melanoma. Study-wide points: Dosing at 0.1 to 3.0 mg/kg was accompanied by clonal expansion of CD4+ and CD8+ blood T cells by week 6.

V dropped 4 bases and J dropped 4; count of bases not matched to a gene: 9. Germline assignment: CDR1 MNHEY and CDR2 SMNVEV (reference sequence). The CDR3 runs 15 residues. The data were produced by immunoSEQ multiplex PCR, yet TCRdb's version contains in-frame clones alone and is incomplete. The sample yields about 67,000 clones, roughly nine tenths seen once. This chain joins TRBV27 and TRBJ1-2; 7 positions agree with TRBD1. Here the sequenced sample was CD4+ or CD8+ T cells sorted from blood, taken in a trial of the OX40 agonist ivuxolimab. The sequence was collected from an adult with an advanced solid tumor such as melanoma, head and neck, liver or kidney cancer. The CDR3 DNA follows: TGTGCCAGCAGTTCCTTTCAGACAGGGTCCTATGGCTACACCTTC. This translates into CASSSFQTGSYGYTF.